The present entry profiles one T cell receptor (beta chain) with its context. There is no known antigen for this receptor. No base quality information exists; no much larger clone differs at one position. The sample belongs to a study of blood T cell repertoires in COVID-19 (dated by TCRdb to the early 2020s). Looking at the study overall: Collaborator samples came from the United States, Italy and Spain and covered acute and convalescent phases of COVID-19. The prospective study material was composed of cDNA or gDNA derived from T cells, B-cell-depleted T cells, or PBMCs. The dataset comprised deeply sampled blood TCRbeta repertoires from subjects exposed to, actively infected with, or recovered from COVID-19. A freely available public database, intended as a resource for researchers studying the immune response to SARS-CoV-2, is where the repertoires were released. Samples came from the ongoing ImmuneRACE study (first 160 participants) plus 1,254 subjects from 6 global collaborators. Sample metadata almost always included a de-identified subject ID, COVID-19 status, age in years and sex. Where available, HLA class I and class II types were taken from metadata supplied by the sample provider and were not determined by assay-based typing.

The CDR3 sequence holds 13 residues, the cysteine and phenylalanine included. Left in the record is the CDR3 DNA by itself, 39 bases read in frame from the first base. Findings and caveats that apply to the study as a whole: The amount of clinical and demographic metadata varied by source and participant and was provided uncurated.

The immunoSEQ Assay, a bias-controlled multiplex PCR, was used to amplify TCRbeta CDR3 regions from genomic DNA. In the authors' own workflow: Nucleated cell counts per sample were estimated from amplification of reference gene primers within the assay. Sequence reads were collapsed and filtered to measure the absolute abundance of every unique TCRbeta CDR3 rearrangement. For each sample, productive Simpson clonality was calculated as the square root of Simpson's diversity index across productive rearrangements. In its TCRdb copy, this immuneACCESS table keeps in-frame sequences only and misses some clones. Where compared with another copy, unresolved V genes explain less than half of these, and the others have no known cause. That table furnishes V, J and clone size, whereas the DNA furnished D and trimming. The sample table shows over 450,000 clones, and 89% are seen once. Clones ranked in the top ten supply roughly 0.9% of the sample.

One collaborating source in Seattle enrolled patients while the patients were actively infected and followed the patients over time throughout the course of disease. The collaborating institutions used their own protocols to collect whole blood in K2EDTA tubes. Collaborator samples were shipped for TCRbeta analysis as frozen whole blood, isolated PBMCs, or DNA extracted from either sample type. The TCR originated in a young man with COVID-19, enrolled during active disease. The sample was peripheral blood. The chain links TRBV7-5 with TRBJ1-3. TRBV7-5 is noted as a pseudogene. The CDR3: CVRSLGGRNTIYF. In nucleotide form, the sequence is TGTGTCAGAAGCTTAGGAGGTAGGAACACCATATATTTT.